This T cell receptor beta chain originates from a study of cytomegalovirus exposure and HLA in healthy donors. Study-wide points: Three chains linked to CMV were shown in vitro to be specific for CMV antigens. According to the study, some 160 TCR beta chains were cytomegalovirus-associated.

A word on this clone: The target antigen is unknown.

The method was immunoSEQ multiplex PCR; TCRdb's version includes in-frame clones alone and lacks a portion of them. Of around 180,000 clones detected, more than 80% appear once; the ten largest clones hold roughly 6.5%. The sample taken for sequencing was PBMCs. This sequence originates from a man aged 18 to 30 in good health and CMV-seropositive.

CDR3 DNA: TGTGCCTGGAGTTCGCTAGCCGATGAGCAGTTCTTC. It translates to CAWSSLADEQFF. The rearrangement links TRBV30 to TRBJ2-1; a possible D gene is TRBD2 (5 bases). V was clipped by 2 bases and J by 8 bases, with 10 bases between them. This CDR3 is built from 12 residues. Germline-derived CDR1 and CDR2 are GTSNPN and SVGIG (reference sequence).